Listed below are T cell receptor beta chains from one sample, sequenced in a study of shared clonotypes between healthy human individuals. The assay was immunoSEQ multiplex PCR, and TCRdb's table has in-frame clones only and misses some. There are 470,000 or so clones in the sample; 78% occur only once, and 9.5% to 15% lies in the top ten. Sequencing was done on a sample of PBMCs. The receptors originated from a middle-aged woman in good health. Some clones in this sample may be carry-over from other donors' samples. CDR3s include the opening cysteine and the closing phenylalanine or tryptophan. A D gene is named only where the DNA matches it firmly. Expanded clones get a size class; other rows say once, few or many, or leave the size out.

V gene: TRBV7-9; J gene: TRBJ2-7; D gene: TRBD2; clone size: .; CDR3 DNA: TGTGCCAGCATCCCCGGGGAGTTAGCGGGGGAGCAGTACTTC; CDR3 protein: CASIPGELAGEQYF
V gene: TRBV5-1; J gene: TRBJ2-1; D gene: TRBD2; clone size: .; CDR3 DNA: TGCGCCAGCAGCTCGGGGACTAGCGGGACCGACTCCTACAATGAGCAGTTCTTC; CDR3 protein: CASSSGTSGTDSYNEQFF
V gene: TRBV30; J gene: TRBJ2-5; D gene: .; clone size: .; CDR3 DNA: TGTGCCTGGAGTGTACCCCAACAGTACCAAGAGACCCAGTACTTC; CDR3 protein: CAWSVPQQYQETQYF
V gene: TRBV7-9; J gene: TRBJ2-7; D gene: .; clone size: .; CDR3 DNA: TGTGCCAGCAGCTTAGGCGGGGAGACCTACGAGCAGTACTTC; CDR3 protein: CASSLGGETYEQYF
V gene: TRBV10-2; J gene: TRBJ2-5; D gene: TRBD2; clone size: once; CDR3 DNA: TGCGCCAGCAGTGAGTCTCGAGCGGGAGTCCCAGAGACCCAGTACTTC; CDR3 protein: CASSESRAGVPETQYF
V gene: TRBV6-1; J gene: TRBJ2-2; D gene: .; clone size: .; CDR3 DNA: TGTGCCAGCAGTGGAGTCAGGAACACCGGGGAGCTGTTTTTT; CDR3 protein: CASSGVRNTGELFF
V gene: TRBV11-2; J gene: TRBJ2-7; D gene: TRBD1; clone size: .; CDR3 DNA: TGTGCCAGCAGCTTAGAGGGACAGGGGGTCTACGAGCAGTACTTC; CDR3 protein: CASSLEGQGVYEQYF
V gene: TRBV19; J gene: TRBJ2-7; D gene: TRBD1; clone size: .; CDR3 DNA: TGTGCCAGTAGTGTCACCGGGACAGGGGGCGCCGAGCAGTACTTC; CDR3 protein: CASSVTGTGGAEQYF
V gene: TRBV5-5; J gene: TRBJ1-2; D gene: .; clone size: .; CDR3 DNA: TGTGCCAGCAGCAGTGGGGCCTGGGCCTATGGCTACACCTTC; CDR3 protein: CASSSGAWAYGYTF
V gene: TRBV27; J gene: TRBJ1-6; D gene: .; clone size: .; CDR3 DNA: TGTGCCAGCAGTCTTTCCCGGACTGGTTTTAATTCACCCCTCCACTTT; CDR3 protein: CASSLSRTGFNSPLHF
V gene: TRBV7-6; J gene: TRBJ2-5; D gene: TRBD2; clone size: .; CDR3 DNA: TGTGCCAGCAGGGCCCCCTTAGCGGGAGGAGGGGAGACCCAGTACTTC; CDR3 protein: CASRAPLAGGGETQYF
V gene: TRBV4-1; J gene: TRBJ2-7; D gene: TRBD2; clone size: .; CDR3 DNA: TGCGCCAGCAGCCCTCGGGCTAGCGGGGATTACCCCCCCTACGAGCAGTACTTC; CDR3 protein: CASSPRASGDYPPYEQYF
V gene: TRBV7-2; J gene: TRBJ2-7; D gene: TRBD2; clone size: .; CDR3 DNA: TGTGCCAGCGGGTGGGGACTAGCGATCTACGAGCAGTACTTC; CDR3 protein: CASGWGLAIYEQYF
V gene: TRBV4-1; J gene: TRBJ2-1; D gene: TRBD2; clone size: .; CDR3 DNA: TGCGCCAGCAGCCAACCCTCGGGGAAGCGGGAGACCTACAATGAGCAGTTCTTC; CDR3 protein: CASSQPSGKRETYNEQFF
V gene: TRBV6-5; J gene: TRBJ2-7; D gene: TRBD1; clone size: .; CDR3 DNA: TGTGCCAGCAGTACCCGGGACAGGGGCTCCTACGAGCAGTACTTC; CDR3 protein: CASSTRDRGSYEQYF
V gene: TRBV29-1; J gene: TRBJ2-1; D gene: .; clone size: .; CDR3 DNA: TGCAGCGTTGGGGAGGCGTACAATGAGCAGTTCTTC; CDR3 protein: CSVGEAYNEQFF
V gene: TRBV4-2; J gene: TRBJ1-6; D gene: .; clone size: .; CDR3 DNA: TGTGCCAGCAGCCAAGCCCAGGGTTCCTATAATTCACCCCTCCACTTT; CDR3 protein: CASSQAQGSYNSPLHF
V gene: TRBV6-6; J gene: TRBJ2-1; D gene: .; clone size: once; CDR3 DNA: TGTGCCAGCAGTTACTCGGGGGAAGGCAATGAGCAGTTCTTC; CDR3 protein: CASSYSGEGNEQFF
V gene: TRBV10-3; J gene: TRBJ2-1; D gene: .; clone size: .; CDR3 DNA: TGTGCCATCAGTGGGGGTCTCGGCGGACGGTGGGTTAATGAGCAGTTCTTC; CDR3 protein: CAISGGLGGRWVNEQFF
V gene: TRBV6-1; J gene: TRBJ1-1; D gene: .; clone size: .; CDR3 DNA: TGTGCCAGCAGTGCTTATACCGGGCCCCGCGGGGAAGCTTTCTTT; CDR3 protein: CASSAYTGPRGEAFF
V gene: TRBV9; J gene: TRBJ2-5; D gene: .; clone size: .; CDR3 DNA: TGTGCCAGCAGCGTATCCGGCCAAGAGACCCAGTACTTC; CDR3 protein: CASSVSGQETQYF
V gene: TRBV7-3; J gene: TRBJ1-2; D gene: .; clone size: few; CDR3 DNA: TGTGCCAGCAGCTTAGGGGAGGGCTATGGCTACACCTTC; CDR3 protein: CASSLGEGYGYTF
V gene: TRBV6-5; J gene: TRBJ1-4; D gene: .; clone size: few; CDR3 DNA: TGTGCCAGCAGTTACGCGGCCGGGACCGGGAATGAAAAACTGTTTTTT; CDR3 protein: CASSYAAGTGNEKLFF
V gene: TRBV4-1; J gene: TRBJ2-7; D gene: TRBD2; clone size: .; CDR3 DNA: TGCGCCAGCAGCCAAGGGGACTACCTCTACGAGCAGTACTTC; CDR3 protein: CASSQGDYLYEQYF
V gene: TRBV5-1; J gene: TRBJ1-1; D gene: .; clone size: .; CDR3 DNA: TGCGCCAGCAGCTTGGCCGCACAGGGGAACACTGAAGCTTTCTTT; CDR3 protein: CASSLAAQGNTEAFF
V gene: TRBV6-5; J gene: TRBJ1-1; D gene: TRBD1; clone size: few; CDR3 DNA: TGTGCCAGCAGTCCGCCAGGGGGGAACACTGAAGCTTTCTTT; CDR3 protein: CASSPPGGNTEAFF
V gene: TRBV7-2; J gene: TRBJ2-7; D gene: .; clone size: .; CDR3 DNA: TGTGCCAGCAGCTTAGGGTGGACAGAAAACTACGAGCAGTACTTC; CDR3 protein: CASSLGWTENYEQYF
V gene: TRBV7-6; J gene: TRBJ2-7; D gene: TRBD2; clone size: .; CDR3 DNA: TGTGCCAGCAGCTTGGGGGAGGGGTACGAGCAGTACTTC; CDR3 protein: CASSLGEGYEQYF
V gene: TRBV7-2; J gene: TRBJ2-3; D gene: TRBD2; clone size: .; CDR3 DNA: TGTGCCAGCAGCTTACTAGCGGGATTCGTAGATACGCAGTATTTT; CDR3 protein: CASSLLAGFVDTQYF
V gene: TRBV28; J gene: TRBJ1-4; D gene: TRBD1; clone size: .; CDR3 DNA: TGTGCCAGCAGCCGATATTTCTCAGGGACAGGGAAGAATGAAAAACTGTTTTTT; CDR3 protein: CASSRYFSGTGKNEKLFF
V gene: TRBV7-2; J gene: TRBJ2-5; D gene: TRBD2; clone size: once; CDR3 DNA: TGTGCCAGCAGCTTAGGCGGGAGGGGGGAGACCCAGTACTTC; CDR3 protein: CASSLGGRGETQYF
V gene: TRBV28; J gene: TRBJ1-4; D gene: TRBD1; clone size: .; CDR3 DNA: TGTGCCAGCAGTCCGGGGACAGAAGTTAATGAAAAACTGTTTTTT; CDR3 protein: CASSPGTEVNEKLFF
V gene: TRBV9; J gene: TRBJ1-1; D gene: TRBD1; clone size: .; CDR3 DNA: TGTGCCAGCAGCGTAGGGGACAGGGAGCGTCGCGCTTTCTTT; CDR3 protein: CASSVGDRERRAFF
V gene: TRBV19; J gene: TRBJ2-7; D gene: TRBD1; clone size: .; CDR3 DNA: TGTGCCAGTAGCGGACAGGGGGGACCCTACGAGCAGTACTTC; CDR3 protein: CASSGQGGPYEQYF
V gene: TRBV7-3; J gene: TRBJ2-1; D gene: .; clone size: .; CDR3 DNA: TGTGCCAGCAGCTTGAGCCGGGACTCCTCCTACAATGAGCAGTTCTTC; CDR3 protein: CASSLSRDSSYNEQFF
V gene: TRBV28; J gene: TRBJ1-1; D gene: .; clone size: few; CDR3 DNA: TGTGCCAGCAGAACGACAGCGAACACTGAAGCTTTCTTT; CDR3 protein: CASRTTANTEAFF
V gene: TRBV5-1; J gene: TRBJ2-3; D gene: TRBD1; clone size: once; CDR3 DNA: TGCGCCAGCAGCTTGGCCCTGTGGACAGGGAGCATAGATACGCAGTATTTT; CDR3 protein: CASSLALWTGSIDTQYF
V gene: TRBV11-2; J gene: TRBJ2-1; D gene: .; clone size: .; CDR3 DNA: TGTGCCAGCAGCCAAGAGGCGGGCGGGAACTACAATGAGCAGTTCTTC; CDR3 protein: CASSQEAGGNYNEQFF
V gene: TRBV28; J gene: TRBJ2-2; D gene: TRBD2; clone size: .; CDR3 DNA: TGTGCCAGCAGTTTTATCTGGGGGGAGGGGAACTCCGGGGAGCTGTTTTTT; CDR3 protein: CASSFIWGEGNSGELFF
V gene: TRBV9; J gene: TRBJ1-2; D gene: TRBD1; clone size: .; CDR3 DNA: TGTGCCAGCAGCGTAGGGGACAGGGTTTATGGCTACACCTTC; CDR3 protein: CASSVGDRVYGYTF
V gene: TRBV9; J gene: TRBJ2-7; D gene: .; clone size: .; CDR3 DNA: TGTGCCAGCAGCGAACTGGGCGACTTGTTCGGCGAGCAGTACTTC; CDR3 protein: CASSELGDLFGEQYF
V gene: TRBV6-6; J gene: TRBJ1-2; D gene: .; clone size: .; CDR3 DNA: TGTGCCACATATCGCGGCAATAATGGCTACACCTTC; CDR3 protein: CATYRGNNGYTF
V gene: TRBV6-5; J gene: TRBJ1-4; D gene: TRBD1; clone size: .; CDR3 DNA: TGTGCCAGCAGTAAGGACAGGGCAACTAATGAAAAACTGTTTTTT; CDR3 protein: CASSKDRATNEKLFF
V gene: TRBV6-5; J gene: TRBJ2-7; D gene: TRBD1; clone size: .; CDR3 DNA: TGTGCCAGCAGTTCAGGGGGATCTTTCTACGAGCAGTACTTC; CDR3 protein: CASSSGGSFYEQYF
V gene: TRBV5-1; J gene: TRBJ2-7; D gene: .; clone size: .; CDR3 DNA: TGCGCCAGCAGCTTGGCCCCGGAACAGTTCTACGAGCAGTACTTC; CDR3 protein: CASSLAPEQFYEQYF
V gene: TRBV5-1; J gene: TRBJ2-1; D gene: .; clone size: .; CDR3 DNA: TGCGCCAGCAGCTTGGGACAGCCAGAGCAGTTCTTC; CDR3 protein: CASSLGQPEQFF
V gene: TRBV7-2; J gene: TRBJ2-5; D gene: TRBD2; clone size: .; CDR3 DNA: TGTGCCAGCAGCTTTAACGGCGGGAGGGCCGGGGAGCAGTACTTC; CDR3 protein: CASSFNGGRAGEQYF
V gene: TRBV25-1; J gene: TRBJ1-4; D gene: TRBD1; clone size: .; CDR3 DNA: TGTGCCAGCAGTTCAAACAGGGGGCTGTATGAAAAACTGTTTTTT; CDR3 protein: CASSSNRGLYEKLFF
V gene: TRBV7-8; J gene: TRBJ2-1; D gene: TRBD2; clone size: .; CDR3 DNA: TGTGCCAGCAGCTTAACCCCGGGACTAGAGCAGTTCTTC; CDR3 protein: CASSLTPGLEQFF
V gene: TRBV4-2; J gene: TRBJ2-1; D gene: TRBD2; clone size: .; CDR3 DNA: TGTGCCAGCAGCCAGGGCCTAGCGGGAAATGAGCAGTTCTTC; CDR3 protein: CASSQGLAGNEQFF
V gene: TRBV5-4; J gene: TRBJ2-4; D gene: TRBD2; clone size: .; CDR3 DNA: TGTGCCAGCAGTGCGGGGGGGAGTGGCAAAAACATTCAGTACTTC; CDR3 protein: CASSAGGSGKNIQYF